This T cell receptor beta chain came from a study of T cell changes during pregnancy in multiple sclerosis. The length of the CDR3 is 14 residues. Losses at the gene ends were 6 bases for V and 10 bases for J; bases not matched to a gene: 4. Germline loops: CDR1 MRHNA, CDR2 SNTAGT. The table came from immunoSEQ multiplex PCR; TCRdb's copy has only in-frame clones and leaves some out. The sample contains approximately 42,000 clones, around four fifths of which appear only once. The specimen comprised CD4+ T cells from peripheral blood mononuclear cells, sampled before pregnancy. The clonotype comes from a female donor with multiple sclerosis, enrolled in a pregnancy study. The chain carries TRBV6-4 and TRBJ2-1; 15 positions match TRBD2. The DNA for the CDR3 is TGTGCCAGCAGCTCGGGACTAGCGGGAGGAGAGCAGTTCTTC. This codes for CASSSGLAGGEQFF.